The 9 T cell receptor beta chains presented below share a single source sample, sequenced in a study of Ad26.COV2.S vaccination and SARS-CoV-2 variants (dated by TCRdb to the early 2020s). Sample treatment or condition, as interpreted from the label and publication: 19 received Ad26.COV2.S at low or high dose, single or two shots; five or six received placebo; per-sample allocation not given. For vaccine and placebo recipients, the sequenced repertoires came from samples collected on day 63 after the first injection. Receptors were amplified or captured by the immunoSEQ multiplex PCR assay. TCRdb obtained this table from immuneACCESS and retained in-frame rearrangements with V and J assigned. These tables miss some clones; where compared with another copy, unresolved V genes account for less than half of the shortfall, and the remainder is unexplained. The sample contains about 480,000 clones, about 83% of them found a single time. The ten most abundant clones make up 9.5% to 15% of the sample.

The sequences come from peripheral blood, collected in a trial of Ad26.COV2.S vaccine versus placebo. These receptors all come from a person between 18 and 59 years old who received the Ad26.COV2.S COVID-19 vaccine or a placebo.

The chain joins TRBV28 to TRBJ2-2, with D perhaps given as TRBD1 or TRBD2 (5 bases each). Germline lookup yields CDR1 MDHEN and CDR2 SYDVKM. CDR3 length equals 15 residues. Trimming shortened V by 7 bases and J by 2 bases, and 14 bases separated the two germline ends. CDR3 sequence (DNA): TGTGCCAGCAAAGTGAGGGGCGCCAACACCGGGGAGCTGTTTTTT. Protein: CASKVRGANTGELFF.

The genes are TRBV27 and TRBJ2-7; tentatively, D is TRBD1 or TRBD2 (6 bases each). V lost 4 bases and J 6 bases, leaving 13 bases between the germline ends. The germline V gene encodes CDR1 MNHEY and CDR2 SMNVEV (reference sequence). This CDR3 has 13 residues. The CDR3 sequence: CASSWGAGGEQYF. CDR3 nucleotide sequence: TGTGCCAGCAGTTGGGGGGCTGGGGGCGAGCAGTACTTC.

The chain recombines TRBV7-8 with TRBJ1-6, with D possibly matching TRBD1 (5 bases). Germline V gives CDR1 SGHVS, CDR2 FQNEAQ. The CDR3 has 14 residues. V lost 2 bases and J lost 6, with 8 bases in between. The CDR3 region has the DNA TGTGCCAGCAGCTTACGGGGCAGTAATTCACCCCTCCACTTT. This sequence encodes CASSLRGSNSPLHF.

The chain employs TRBV7-3 and TRBJ2-3; weak D call: TRBD1 (7 bases). From germline, CDR1 is SGHTA and CDR2 FQGTGA. Trimming stripped 0 bases from V and 1 base from J, with 11 bases between. The CDR3 runs to 16 residues. CDR3 sequence: CASSLTGGGGTDTQYF. The DNA of the CDR3 is TGTGCCAGCAGCTTAACAGGAGGGGGCGGCACAGATACGCAGTATTTT. Using reference TRBV7-3 and TRBJ2-3 for the parts outside the CDR3, the full variable domain is GAGVSQTPSNKVTEKGKYVELRCDPISGHTALYWYRQSLGQGPEFLIYFQGTGAADDSGLPNDRFFAVRPEGSVSTLKIQRTERGDSAVYLCASSLTGGGGTDTQYFGPGTRLTVL.

This sequence joins TRBV10-3 and TRBJ2-3; D possibly matches TRBD1 or TRBD2 (6 bases each). Trimming pared 8 bases from V and 3 bases from J, leaving 18 bases between. This CDR3 contains 15 residues. CDR1 is ENHRY and CDR2 is SYGVKD in the germline V gene. CDR3 loop: CAIWRGQGRTDTQYF. CDR3 in DNA: TGTGCCATCTGGCGTGGGCAGGGGAGGACAGATACGCAGTATTTT.

The CDR3 loop reads CASSPSGGGSPLHF. The CDR3 DNA is TGTGCCAGCAGCCCTTCGGGGGGGGGATCACCCCTCCACTTT. The chain carries TRBV7-3 and TRBJ1-6, with D tentatively TRBD1 (5 bases). Germline V lookup: CDR1 SGHTA, CDR2 FQGTGA. The germline V and J ends were trimmed by 5 bases and 10 bases, with 15 bases remaining between them. The CDR3 totals 14 residues.

The J gene is TRBJ2-3, the V gene TRBV5-1; no clear D gene. The germline V gene has CDR1 SGHRS and CDR2 YFSETQ. V lost 5 bases and J 0 bases, leaving 16 bases between the germline ends. CDR3 size: 16 residues. The CDR3 DNA is TGCGCCAGCAGTAGAAACGGACGGTCTAGCACAGATACGCAGTATTTT. This gives the protein CASSRNGRSSTDTQYF.

V usage is TRBV6-5 and J usage is TRBJ1-1; D may be TRBD1 (5 bases). This CDR3 contains 15 residues. V lost 6 bases and J lost 1, with 15 bases in between. Germline lookup yields CDR1 MNHEY and CDR2 SVGAGI. In nucleotides, the CDR3 is TGTGCCAGCAGAATCCGTCCGCAGGGGAACACTGAAGCTTTCTTT. It is translated as CASRIRPQGNTEAFF.

This clone was observed a handful of times. This chain uses TRBV5-6 with TRBJ2-5; the D is unclear. V lost 0 bases and J 4 bases, leaving 10 bases between the germline ends. The germline CDR1 and CDR2 sequences are SGHDT and YYEEEE. This CDR3 region has 14 residues. The CDR3 sequence: CASSLVGVGETQYF. Here the CDR3 DNA reads TGTGCCAGCAGCTTGGTCGGAGTCGGAGAGACCCAGTACTTC.